These 23 T cell receptor beta chains were all obtained from the same sample, sequenced in a study of cytomegalovirus exposure and HLA in healthy donors. Both 60 Vbeta primers and 13 Jbeta primers went into the PCR. TCRdb's copy holds only in-frame clones and misses some; the assay was immunoSEQ multiplex PCR. The sample has roughly 160,000 clones; around 82% are singletons. Sequencing was performed on PBMCs. The receptors originated from a man aged 45-60 years in good health and CMV-seropositive.

This sequence joins TRBV19 and TRBJ1-1; a possible D gene is TRBD1 (6 bases). With 5 bases removed from V and 4 bases from J, the gap between germline ends came to 17 bases. In germline, CDR1 is LNHDA, CDR2 SQIVND (reference sequence). CDR3 length equals 15 residues. CDR3 loop: CASSGHRATGTEAFF. Written as DNA, the CDR3 is TGTGCCAGTAGTGGTCACAGGGCGACGGGCACTGAAGCTTTCTTT.

The chain carries TRBV9 and TRBJ2-1, with 10 bases fitting TRBD2. CDR3 size: 17 residues. The V and J ends lost 4 bases and 0 bases, in that order; junction bases with no gene match: 7. Germline lookup yields CDR1 SGDLS and CDR2 YYNGEE. The chain's CDR3 is CASSPTAGGDSYNEQFF. The CDR3 nucleotides read TGTGCCAGCAGCCCCACAGCGGGGGGGGACTCCTACAATGAGCAGTTCTTC.

The chain recombines TRBV30 with TRBJ1-4; D is unclear. Germline V lookup: CDR1 GTSNPN, CDR2 SVGIG (reference sequence). The V end lost 5 bases, the J end lost 8 bases, and 9 bases lay between the germline ends. The CDR3 consists of 11 residues. DNA of the CDR3: TGTGCCTGGTCATCCAGGGAAAAACTGTTTTTT. It specifies CAWSSREKLFF.

This chain connects TRBV11-2 to TRBJ2-3; weak D call: TRBD2 (5 bases). The length of the CDR3 is 14 residues. Trimming left V 7 bases short and J 4 bases short, with 15 bases between. The germline gives CDR1 SGHAT, CDR2 FQNNGV. The CDR3 sequence: CASILRGDADTQYF. Written as DNA, the CDR3 is TGTGCCAGCATCCTTCGGGGAGACGCAGATACGCAGTATTTT.

V usage is TRBV5-1 and J usage is TRBJ2-5, with 7 bases identical to TRBD2. CDR1 and CDR2 (germline): SGHRS, YFSETQ. The CDR3 runs 16 residues. Trimming at V came to 3 bases and at J to 1 base, leaving 9 bases not matched to a gene. The CDR3 nucleotides are TGCGCCAGCAGCTCCGGGACTACCAACTCCCAAGAGACCCAGTACTTC. This codes for CASSSGTTNSQETQYF.

J is TRBJ2-3 and V is TRBV27, with D possibly being TRBD2 (6 bases). Germline CDR1 reads MNHEY; CDR2 reads SMNVEV (reference sequence). V lost 5 bases and J lost 4, with 19 bases in between. There are 16 residues in the CDR3. Written as DNA, the CDR3 is TGTGCCAGCAGTCCCTTGGGGGGAGGAGGGGCAGATACGCAGTATTTT. This codes for CASSPLGGGGADTQYF.

This clone was seen a single time. The CDR3 DNA sequence: TGTGCCAGTAGTCCGGACAGGGGGCTTGTAAACATTCAGTACTTC. Amino acids: CASSPDRGLVNIQYF. This chain uses TRBV19 with TRBJ2-4, with 11 bases fitting TRBD1. The CDR3 has 15 amino acids. V lost 5 bases, J lost 6 bases, and 6 bases stayed unmatched. From germline, CDR1 is LNHDA and CDR2 SQIVND (reference sequence).

The chain joins TRBV15 to TRBJ2-5; 8 bases are a match to TRBD2. The end of the DNA aligns better with TRBJ2-7, so the J call may be wrong. The CDR3 spans 12 residues. Looked up from germline, CDR1 is LNHNV and CDR2 is YYDKDF (reference sequence). The CDR3 DNA reads as TGTGCCACCAGCCCCGGGGGGGACGAGCAGTACTTC. Encoded protein: CATSPGGDEQYF.

The chain recombines TRBV7-3 with TRBJ2-5, with TRBD2 identical over 10 bases. The V gene end was trimmed by 3 bases and the J gene end by 5 bases; junction bases not matched to a gene: 6. The CDR3 extends over 15 amino acids. Germline CDR1 is SGHTA and CDR2 is FQGTGA. CDR3 residues: CASSFLAGVGETQYF. The CDR3 region has the DNA TGTGCCAGCAGCTTTCTAGCGGGAGTTGGGGAGACCCAGTACTTC. Variable domain in full (rest from reference TRBV7-3 and TRBJ2-5): GAGVSQTPSNKVTEKGKYVELRCDPISGHTALYWYRQSLGQGPEFLIYFQGTGAADDSGLPNDRFFAVRPEGSVSTLKIQRTERGDSAVYLCASSFLAGVGETQYFGPGTRLLVL.

With respect to this clone: In the same sample, other DNA sequences code for this CDR3. The V call is TRBV5-4, the J call TRBJ1-2, with a weak D call TRBD1 (5 bases). This CDR3 is 14 amino acids long. Germline V gene lookup returns CDR1 SGHNT and CDR2 YYREEE (reference sequence). V was trimmed by 3 bases and J by 2 bases, leaving 11 bases between them. This CDR3 is CASSWMTANYGYTF. The CDR3 nucleotides read TGTGCCAGCAGCTGGATGACAGCAAACTATGGCTACACCTTC.

The V call is TRBV7-9, the J call TRBJ2-1; 8 nucleotides line up with TRBD1. There are 15 residues in the CDR3. CDR1 SEHNR and CDR2 FQNEAQ come from the germline V gene (reference sequence). V trimming: 3 bases; J trimming: 6 bases; junction bases outside the gene matches: 7. CDR3 sequence reads: CASSFVDRERNEQFF. In DNA form, the CDR3 reads TGTGCCAGCAGCTTCGTGGACAGGGAACGCAATGAGCAGTTCTTC.

V usage is TRBV5-1 and J usage is TRBJ2-1; TRBD1 matches at 8 bases. Trimming removed 0 bases from V and 2 bases from J; junction bases left unmatched: 25. The CDR3 length is 23 residues. Germline CDR1 reads SGHRS; CDR2 reads YFSETQ. The CDR3 sequence: CASSLALSGGDLLSTLTYNEQFF. Written as DNA, the CDR3 is TGCGCCAGCAGCTTGGCCTTGTCAGGGGGCGACCTGCTATCGACCCTTACCTACAATGAGCAGTTCTTC.

V gene TRBV5-1 combines with J gene TRBJ2-5, with a weak D call TRBD1 (6 bases). The CDR3 loop spans 14 amino acids. Looked up from germline, CDR1 is SGHRS and CDR2 is YFSETQ. V was trimmed by 4 bases and J by 2 bases, leaving 12 bases between them. The DNA for the CDR3 is TGCGCCAGCAGCGATAGCAGGGGTCAAGAGACCCAGTACTTC. As protein: CASSDSRGQETQYF.

V and J are TRBV7-9 and TRBJ1-4; D gene uncertain. CDR1 is SEHNR, CDR2 FQNEAQ, per germline (reference sequence). CDR3 size: 13 residues. Trimming stripped 3 bases from V and 6 bases from J, with 8 bases between. The CDR3 coding sequence is TGTGCCAGCAGCTTCGCGGAATATGAAAAACTGTTTTTT. Amino acids: CASSFAEYEKLFF.

This clone was counted once. The V call is TRBV6-1, the J call TRBJ2-1, with a possible D match to TRBD2 (6 bases). Trimming removed 4 bases from V and 2 bases from J, with 12 bases in between. This CDR3 comprises 15 residues. Germline CDR1 MNHNS, CDR2 SASEGT. The DNA of the CDR3 is TGTGCCAGCAGTGTGCTAGCGTTCGCCTACAATGAGCAGTTCTTC. Protein sequence: CASSVLAFAYNEQFF.

The rearrangement uses TRBV7-9 and TRBJ2-5; TRBD1 matches at 11 bases. CDR3 length equals 15 residues. The J segment lost 7 bases and the V segment lost 3 bases, leaving 7 bases of the junction unmatched. The germline CDR1 and CDR2 sequences are SEHNR and FQNEAQ (reference sequence). CDR3 residues: CASSFGQGAPGTQYF. The CDR3 DNA is TGTGCCAGCAGCTTTGGACAGGGGGCGCCCGGGACCCAGTACTTC.

V and J are TRBV4-1 and TRBJ1-2; D gene ambiguous. This CDR3 comprises 12 residues. V lost 5 bases and J lost 6, with 10 bases in between. CDR1 is MGHRA, CDR2 YSYEKL, per germline. The CDR3 bases are TGCGCCAGCAGCGCCAATGGAGATGGCTACACCTTC. It yields the protein CASSANGDGYTF.

The rearrangement joins TRBV6-5 to TRBJ1-2, with TRBD1 as a possible D gene (6 bases). Trimming removed 4 bases at V and 4 bases at J, with 10 bases between. The germline CDR1 and CDR2 sequences are MNHEY and SVGAGI. The CDR3 has 13 residues. The CDR3 bases are TGTGCCAGCAGTTTGGACAGACTCTATGGCTACACCTTC. This gives the protein CASSLDRLYGYTF.

Points on this clone: Other DNA sequences from this sample encode an identical CDR3 as well. The chain carries TRBV7-2 and TRBJ1-2, with 7 bases identical to TRBD1. The CDR3 runs to 15 residues. From germline, CDR1 is SGHTA and CDR2 FQGNSA. The V and J ends lost 4 bases and 4 bases, in that order; junction bases with no gene match: 9. DNA for the CDR3: TGTGCCAGCAGCTCGAGACAGGGCGGCAGCTATGGCTACACCTTC. This translates into CASSSRQGGSYGYTF. Complete variable domain (other parts from reference TRBV7-2 and TRBJ1-2): GAGVSQSPSNKVTEKGKDVELRCDPISGHTALYWYRQSLGQGLEFLIYFQGNSAPDKSGLPSDRFSAERTGGSVSTLTIQRTQQEDSAVYLCASSSRQGGSYGYTFGSGTRLTVV.

The gene calls are TRBV28 and TRBJ1-5; no clear D gene. CDR1 is MDHEN and CDR2 is SYDVKM in the germline V gene. The CDR3 totals 17 residues. Trimming took 1 base from V and 3 from J, leaving 16 bases between them. The CDR3 here is CASSLFDRRRFNQPQHF. The DNA of the CDR3 is TGTGCCAGCAGTTTATTCGACCGAAGGAGGTTCAATCAGCCCCAGCATTTT.

The table lists this clone with many counts. The chain has TRBV5-1 and TRBJ1-1, with 7 bases matching TRBD1. The CDR3 totals 12 residues. V lost 2 bases, J lost 7 bases, and 2 bases stayed unmatched. Germline V gives CDR1 SGHRS, CDR2 YFSETQ. This CDR3 is CASSFTGVEAFF. CDR3 nucleotides: TGCGCCAGCAGCTTTACAGGGGTTGAAGCTTTCTTT.

The rearrangement links TRBV19 to TRBJ2-7, with TRBD1 matching over 10 bases. Trimming removed 2 bases from V and 5 bases from J; junction bases left unmatched: 3. Germline V gives CDR1 LNHDA, CDR2 SQIVND (reference sequence). CDR3 length: 14 amino acids. CDR3 sequence (DNA): TGTGCCAGTAGTATACGACAGGGGGCGAACGAGCAGTACTTC. The encoded protein is CASSIRQGANEQYF.

The gene calls are TRBV7-2 and TRBJ2-1; 10 bases line up with TRBD2. The CDR3 contains 17 residues. Germline CDR1 reads SGHTA; CDR2 reads FQGNSA. Unmatched junction bases numbered 8, after V lost 5 bases and J lost 1 base. CDR3 DNA sequence: TGTGCCAGCAGCCCAGAAGTAGCGGGAGGTTCCTACAATGAGCAGTTCTTC. Translating it yields CASSPEVAGGSYNEQFF.